This entry is about one T cell receptor beta chain. Its cognate antigen is unknown. The data were taken from a study of shared clonotypes between healthy human individuals. Overall study findings and caveats: Collection of samples was limited to blood; tissue repertoires likely differ. Sharing across a few donors was seen in 4% to 5% of naive CD4 clonotypes. Naive subsets usually exceeded memory subsets in estimated richness.

CD4+ cell separation produced CD45RA+ naive and CD45RA-negative memory subsets. V dropped 8 bases and J dropped 3 bases, with 13 bases sitting between them. The CDR3 contains 13 residues. Germline V gene sequence: CDR1 MGHDK, CDR2 SYGVNS. This table comes from immunoSEQ multiplex PCR, and its TCRdb copy is limited to in-frame clones, with some not included. The sample records 600,000 to 700,000 clones, 55% to 85% being singletons. This chain links TRBV25-1 with TRBJ1-1; D uncertain. Material for sequencing was memory CD4+ T cells sorted from blood. Noted subset: CD45RA-negative fraction. The receptor's source is a woman aged 25 to 39 in good health. The CDR3 DNA is TGTGCCAGCGTTTTTGGTGAGGACACTGAAGCTTTCTTT. Protein sequence: CASVFGEDTEAFF.